This T cell receptor (beta chain) originates from a study of immune evolution from preneoplasia to lung adenocarcinoma. General study points: Later-stage lesions appeared to have more T cells, more diversity, less clonality. From normal lung to invasive adenocarcinoma, top clone frequencies appeared to decrease.

Germline lookup yields CDR1 SGDLS and CDR2 YYNGEE. Losses at the gene ends were 4 bases for V and 0 bases for J; bases not matched to a gene: 0. The CDR3 has 14 residues. Generated by immunoSEQ multiplex PCR, the TCRdb table keeps only in-frame clones and is missing some. The top ten clones hold 11% of a sample with about 2,000 clones, about 86% of them seen once. On this clone itself: Antigen unknown.

The V gene is TRBV9, the J gene TRBJ2-3; 9 bases are shared with TRBD2. The clonotype originates from a person in their 70s with lung adenocarcinoma. Sequenced sample: FFPE adjacent normal lung tissue. CDR3 in DNA: TGTGCCAGCAGCCTAGCGGGGAGCACAGATACGCAGTATTTT. Protein sequence: CASSLAGSTDTQYF.